The rows below give T cell receptor beta chains drawn from one sample of a study of cytomegalovirus exposure and HLA in healthy donors. Generated by immunoSEQ multiplex PCR, the TCRdb table keeps only in-frame clones and is missing some. The sample holds about 170,000 clones, about 62% seen once. The sample comprised PBMCs. All receptors come from a man in his forties in good health and CMV-seronegative. Each CDR3 is given with its conserved first and last residue. D genes are given only for firm matches. Clone size is given for some rows only: seen once, a few or many times, or a class if the clone is expanded.

clone_size: NA
d_call: TRBD2
j_call: TRBJ2-3
v_call: TRBV9
cdr3_nt: TGTGCCAGCAGCGTGGCTCTAGCGGGGCCTGATACGCAGTATTTT
cdr3_aa: CASSVALAGPDTQYF

clone_size: NA
d_call: TRBD2
j_call: TRBJ2-3
v_call: TRBV19
cdr3_nt: TGTGCCAGTAGTAGGGGACTAGGTAGGACAGATACGCAGTATTTT
cdr3_aa: CASSRGLGRTDTQYF

clone_size: NA
d_call: NA
j_call: TRBJ1-5
v_call: TRBV2
cdr3_nt: TGTGCCAGCAGTGCAGTTCATAGCAATCAGCCCCAGCATTTT
cdr3_aa: CASSAVHSNQPQHF

clone_size: NA
d_call: TRBD1
j_call: TRBJ2-1
v_call: TRBV29-1
cdr3_nt: TGCAGCGTGGGACAGGGGGCTAGCAATGAGCAGTTCTTC
cdr3_aa: CSVGQGASNEQFF

clone_size: NA
d_call: NA
j_call: TRBJ2-5
v_call: TRBV19
cdr3_nt: TGTGCCAGTAGTATAGGCCCGGGGGACCCAATGGGGGAGACCCAGTACTTC
cdr3_aa: CASSIGPGDPMGETQYF

clone_size: many
d_call: NA
j_call: TRBJ1-1
v_call: TRBV7-9
cdr3_nt: TGTGCCAGCAGCGCGACAGCCCTGAACACTGAAGCTTTCTTT
cdr3_aa: CASSATALNTEAFF

clone_size: NA
d_call: TRBD2
j_call: TRBJ2-3
v_call: TRBV11-2
cdr3_nt: TGTGCCAGCAGCTTAGAACTAGCGGGGGGCACAGATACGCAGTATTTT
cdr3_aa: CASSLELAGGTDTQYF

clone_size: once
d_call: NA
j_call: TRBJ2-2
v_call: TRBV5-1
cdr3_nt: TGCGCCAGCACCGAAAACAGTAACACCGGGGAGCTGTTTTTT
cdr3_aa: CASTENSNTGELFF

clone_size: few
d_call: NA
j_call: TRBJ1-3
v_call: TRBV5-1
cdr3_nt: TGCGCCAGCAGCGAACTCTCAGGGTTCGCCCCTGGAAACACCATATATTTT
cdr3_aa: CASSELSGFAPGNTIYF

clone_size: NA
d_call: NA
j_call: TRBJ2-2
v_call: TRBV7-2
cdr3_nt: TGTGCCAGCAGCCCCCGTATTGACACCGGGGAGCTGTTTTTT
cdr3_aa: CASSPRIDTGELFF

clone_size: NA
d_call: NA
j_call: TRBJ2-2
v_call: TRBV28
cdr3_nt: TGTGCCAGCAGTTTATTGTTGGGGGGGAACACCGGGGAGCTGTTTTTT
cdr3_aa: CASSLLLGGNTGELFF

clone_size: NA
d_call: TRBD1
j_call: TRBJ1-2
v_call: TRBV6-5
cdr3_nt: TGTGCCAGCAGTTCCGGCGAGGGGACAGGGGTCTATGGCTACACCTTC
cdr3_aa: CASSSGEGTGVYGYTF

clone_size: once
d_call: NA
j_call: TRBJ1-4
v_call: TRBV6-5
cdr3_nt: TGTGCCAGCAGTTATCGGTCAGGGCTGCCGCTTGAAAAACTGTTTTTT
cdr3_aa: CASSYRSGLPLEKLFF

clone_size: NA
d_call: TRBD2
j_call: TRBJ2-5
v_call: TRBV7-2
cdr3_nt: TGTGCCAGCAGCTTAGACCCTAGCGGGGTCGAGACCCAGTACTTC
cdr3_aa: CASSLDPSGVETQYF

clone_size: NA
d_call: NA
j_call: TRBJ1-2
v_call: TRBV6-1
cdr3_nt: TGTGCCAGCAATGAGACGGGACTATCTAGCTACACCTTC
cdr3_aa: CASNETGLSSYTF

clone_size: few
d_call: NA
j_call: TRBJ1-4
v_call: TRBV11-2
cdr3_nt: TGTGCCAGCAGCTTGGCGGTTGAGAATGAAAAACTGTTTTTT
cdr3_aa: CASSLAVENEKLFF

clone_size: NA
d_call: NA
j_call: TRBJ2-5
v_call: TRBV4-2
cdr3_nt: TGTGCCAGCAGCCAAATTTTGGGCAGGGCAGAGACCCAGTACTTC
cdr3_aa: CASSQILGRAETQYF

clone_size: NA
d_call: TRBD1
j_call: TRBJ1-4
v_call: TRBV29-1
cdr3_nt: TGCAGCGTAAGACGGGGACAGGGAACTAATGAAAAACTGTTTTTT
cdr3_aa: CSVRRGQGTNEKLFF

clone_size: once
d_call: NA
j_call: TRBJ2-3
v_call: TRBV18
cdr3_nt: TGTGCCAGCTCACCACAGGGACGGAGGGTTGGAGATACGCAGTATTTT
cdr3_aa: CASSPQGRRVGDTQYF

clone_size: NA
d_call: TRBD1
j_call: TRBJ2-3
v_call: TRBV4-2
cdr3_nt: TGTGCCAGCAGCCAATTTATGGACAGGGGGGAGGGTACGCAGTATTTT
cdr3_aa: CASSQFMDRGEGTQYF

clone_size: NA
d_call: TRBD1
j_call: TRBJ1-5
v_call: TRBV6-5
cdr3_nt: TGTGCCAGCAGTTACCCCCCTGGACAGGGCAATCAGCCCCAGCATTTT
cdr3_aa: CASSYPPGQGNQPQHF

clone_size: few
d_call: TRBD2
j_call: TRBJ2-7
v_call: TRBV6-1
cdr3_nt: TGTGCCAGCAGTGAACCCCCGGGGACTAGCGGGTTCCTCCACGAGCAGTACTTC
cdr3_aa: CASSEPPGTSGFLHEQYF

clone_size: NA
d_call: NA
j_call: TRBJ1-6
v_call: TRBV6-5
cdr3_nt: TGTGCCAGCAGTCCCCGGGAGAGGAGTAATTCACCCCTCCACTTT
cdr3_aa: CASSPRERSNSPLHF

clone_size: once
d_call: TRBD2
j_call: TRBJ2-7
v_call: TRBV6-1
cdr3_nt: TGTGCCAGCAGTGCAAGACTAGCGGGAGGGCCCTACGAGCAGTACTTC
cdr3_aa: CASSARLAGGPYEQYF

clone_size: NA
d_call: TRBD1
j_call: TRBJ1-5
v_call: TRBV29-1
cdr3_nt: TGCAGCGTTGGACAGGGAAGCAATCAGCCCCAGCATTTT
cdr3_aa: CSVGQGSNQPQHF

clone_size: NA
d_call: NA
j_call: TRBJ2-7
v_call: TRBV28
cdr3_nt: TGTGCCAGCAACCTACCACAGGGTGACGAGCAGTACTTC
cdr3_aa: CASNLPQGDEQYF

clone_size: few
d_call: TRBD1
j_call: TRBJ2-6
v_call: TRBV29-1
cdr3_nt: TGCAGCGTTGAAGCAGTGGGACAGGGCCTCTCTGGGGCCAACGTCCTGACTTTC
cdr3_aa: CSVEAVGQGLSGANVLTF

clone_size: NA
d_call: TRBD1
j_call: TRBJ1-2
v_call: TRBV7-9
cdr3_nt: TGTGCCAGCAGCGCGAGACAGGGGGCCGGCTATGGCTACACCTTC
cdr3_aa: CASSARQGAGYGYTF

clone_size: NA
d_call: TRBD2
j_call: TRBJ2-7
v_call: TRBV10-3
cdr3_nt: TGTGCCATCAGTGAGGCGGGAGACAACGAGCAGTACTTC
cdr3_aa: CAISEAGDNEQYF

clone_size: few
d_call: TRBD2
j_call: TRBJ2-3
v_call: TRBV7-2
cdr3_nt: TGTGCCAGCAGCTTTCCAGCGGGGGGCACAGATACGCAGTATTTT
cdr3_aa: CASSFPAGGTDTQYF

clone_size: NA
d_call: NA
j_call: TRBJ1-1
v_call: TRBV7-3
cdr3_nt: TGTGCCAGCAGCCCGGGGGGCAGGGTCACTGAAGCTTTCTTT
cdr3_aa: CASSPGGRVTEAFF

clone_size: NA
d_call: TRBD2
j_call: TRBJ2-7
v_call: TRBV5-1
cdr3_nt: TGCGCCAGCAGCTTGGGACTAGCGGGGGGCACCTACGAGCAGTACTTC
cdr3_aa: CASSLGLAGGTYEQYF

clone_size: NA
d_call: TRBD1
j_call: TRBJ2-7
v_call: TRBV16
cdr3_nt: TGTGCCAGCAGCCCGAATCGACAGGGTCTCGAGCAGTACTTC
cdr3_aa: CASSPNRQGLEQYF

clone_size: few
d_call: TRBD1
j_call: TRBJ2-1
v_call: TRBV2
cdr3_nt: TGTGCCAGCAGTGAAGAGGGACAGGGGACCAATGAGCAGTTCTTC
cdr3_aa: CASSEEGQGTNEQFF

clone_size: NA
d_call: TRBD2
j_call: TRBJ2-7
v_call: TRBV7-3
cdr3_nt: TGTGCCAGCAGTTTAGCGGGAGGGTACGAGCAGTACTTC
cdr3_aa: CASSLAGGYEQYF

clone_size: NA
d_call: TRBD1
j_call: TRBJ1-2
v_call: TRBV5-8
cdr3_nt: TGTGCCAGCAGCTTGGCTGGGCGGGGCAGGGGGAACTATGGCTACACCTTC
cdr3_aa: CASSLAGRGRGNYGYTF

clone_size: NA
d_call: NA
j_call: TRBJ2-5
v_call: TRBV19
cdr3_nt: TGTGCCAGTAGTAGGGGGCCGGAGACCCAGTACTTC
cdr3_aa: CASSRGPETQYF

clone_size: NA
d_call: NA
j_call: TRBJ2-2
v_call: TRBV11-2
cdr3_nt: TGTGCCAGCAGCTTCCAGCGACGACTAGGGCACGGGGAGCTGTTTTTT
cdr3_aa: CASSFQRRLGHGELFF

clone_size: NA
d_call: TRBD2
j_call: TRBJ2-1
v_call: TRBV5-1
cdr3_nt: TGCGCCAGCAGCTTGGACGGGACTAGCGGGAGTAAGGACAATGAGCAGTTCTTC
cdr3_aa: CASSLDGTSGSKDNEQFF

clone_size: few
d_call: NA
j_call: TRBJ2-3
v_call: TRBV7-2
cdr3_nt: TGTGCCAGCAGCTTAGCCGCGCGCACAGATACGCAGTATTTT
cdr3_aa: CASSLAARTDTQYF

clone_size: NA
d_call: TRBD1
j_call: TRBJ1-2
v_call: TRBV7-9
cdr3_nt: TGTGCCAGCAGCTTAGATAGGGACAGCAGCTATGGCTACACCTTC
cdr3_aa: CASSLDRDSSYGYTF

clone_size: once
d_call: TRBD1
j_call: TRBJ1-5
v_call: TRBV7-9
cdr3_nt: TGTTCCAGCAGCCGGAACGGACAGGCGGGACAGCCCCAGCATTTT
cdr3_aa: CSSSRNGQAGQPQHF

clone_size: NA
d_call: TRBD2
j_call: TRBJ2-1
v_call: TRBV29-1
cdr3_nt: TGCAGCGTTGATTCGACTAGCGGAGTTTACAATGAGCAGTTCTTC
cdr3_aa: CSVDSTSGVYNEQFF

clone_size: NA
d_call: NA
j_call: TRBJ1-2
v_call: TRBV9
cdr3_nt: TGTGCCAGCAGCGTAGTAAGGGAGGGTGGAGGCTACACCTTC
cdr3_aa: CASSVVREGGGYTF

clone_size: NA
d_call: NA
j_call: TRBJ2-7
v_call: TRBV7-8
cdr3_nt: TGTGCCAGCAGCTCGTATAGGGACAAGGCCTACGAGCAGTACTTC
cdr3_aa: CASSSYRDKAYEQYF

clone_size: NA
d_call: NA
j_call: TRBJ2-3
v_call: TRBV5-6
cdr3_nt: TGTGCCAGCAGCTTGGGTGGCAGGTCAGATACGCAGTATTTT
cdr3_aa: CASSLGGRSDTQYF